This T cell receptor beta chain was retrieved from a study of Ad26.COV2.S vaccination and SARS-CoV-2 variants. Study results and caveats: Relative to placebo recipients, vaccine recipients exhibited elevated spike-specific TCR breadth. Breadth, reportedly substantial, characterized the spike-specific CD8+ and CD4+ T cell responses after vaccination.

CDR1 is SNHLY, CDR2 FYNNEI, per germline. V shed 6 bases and J 1 base; nucleotides not matched to a gene: 4. This CDR3 has 15 amino acids. TCRdb's table, derived via immunoSEQ multiplex PCR, lists solely in-frame clones and lacks some. Of around 140,000 clones in the sample, roughly 89% are singletons; the top ten hold less than 6%. As for this clone: Its antigen is unidentified.

The sample here was peripheral blood, taken after recovery from COVID-19. The source of this sequence is a human donor who had recovered from COVID-19. This rearrangement joins TRBV2 to TRBJ2-3, with TRBD2 identical over 10 bases. The CDR3 loop is CASRDGLAGTDTQYF. The CDR3 coding sequence is TGTGCCAGCAGGGACGGACTAGCGGGCACAGATACGCAGTATTTT.